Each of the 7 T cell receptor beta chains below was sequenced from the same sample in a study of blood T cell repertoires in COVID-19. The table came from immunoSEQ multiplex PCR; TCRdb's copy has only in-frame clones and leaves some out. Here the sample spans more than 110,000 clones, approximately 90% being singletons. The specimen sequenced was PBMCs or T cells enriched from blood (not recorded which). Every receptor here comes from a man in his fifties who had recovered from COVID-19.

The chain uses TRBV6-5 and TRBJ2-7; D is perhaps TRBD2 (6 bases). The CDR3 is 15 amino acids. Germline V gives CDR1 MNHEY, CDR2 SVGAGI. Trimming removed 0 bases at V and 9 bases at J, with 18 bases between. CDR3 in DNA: TGTGCCAGCAGTTACTCGGCGGAGGCGGGAATAGGGCAGTACGTC. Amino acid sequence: CASSYSAEAGIGQYV.

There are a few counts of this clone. CDR3 coding DNA: TGTGCCAGCAGCCAGGGATTTGACAGCTACAATGAGCAGTTCTTC. Translation gives CASSQGFDSYNEQFF. The V and J genes are TRBV3-1 (or the pseudogene TRBV3-2) and TRBJ2-1; perhaps TRBD1 as D (5 bases). In germline, CDR1 is LGHDT, CDR2 YNNKEL (reference sequence). V was cut by 3 bases and J by 3 bases, with 12 bases left in between. The CDR3 contains 15 residues.

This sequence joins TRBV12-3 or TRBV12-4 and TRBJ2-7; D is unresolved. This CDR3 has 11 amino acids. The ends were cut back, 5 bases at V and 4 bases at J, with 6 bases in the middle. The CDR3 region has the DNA TGTGCCAGCAGTAGCTCTTACGAGCAGTACTTC. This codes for CASSSSYEQYF.

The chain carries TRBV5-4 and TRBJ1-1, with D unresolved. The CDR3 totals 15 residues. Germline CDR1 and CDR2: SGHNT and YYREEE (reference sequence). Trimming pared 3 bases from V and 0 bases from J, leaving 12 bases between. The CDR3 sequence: CASSSQKVLNTEAFF. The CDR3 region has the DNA TGTGCCAGCAGCTCACAAAAAGTCCTGAACACTGAAGCTTTCTTT.

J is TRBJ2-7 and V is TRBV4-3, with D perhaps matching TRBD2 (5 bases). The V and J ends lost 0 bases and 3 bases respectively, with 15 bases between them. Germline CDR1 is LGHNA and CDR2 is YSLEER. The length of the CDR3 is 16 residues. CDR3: CASSQDVSSLSYEQYF. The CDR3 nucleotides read TGCGCCAGCAGCCAAGATGTTTCTAGCCTGAGCTACGAGCAGTACTTC.

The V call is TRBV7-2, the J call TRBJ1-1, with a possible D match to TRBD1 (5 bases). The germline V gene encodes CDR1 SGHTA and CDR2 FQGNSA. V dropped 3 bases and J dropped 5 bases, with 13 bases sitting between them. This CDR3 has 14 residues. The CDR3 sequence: CASSFSGVGTEAFF. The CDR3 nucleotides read TGTGCCAGCAGCTTCTCGGGGGTGGGGACTGAAGCTTTCTTT.

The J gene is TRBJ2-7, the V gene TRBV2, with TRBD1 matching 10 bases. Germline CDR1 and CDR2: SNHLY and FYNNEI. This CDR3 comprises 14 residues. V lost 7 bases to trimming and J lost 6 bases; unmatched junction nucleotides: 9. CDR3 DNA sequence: TGTGCCAGCAAAAAGGACAGGGGGTATGGCGAGCAGTACTTC. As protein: CASKKDRGYGEQYF.